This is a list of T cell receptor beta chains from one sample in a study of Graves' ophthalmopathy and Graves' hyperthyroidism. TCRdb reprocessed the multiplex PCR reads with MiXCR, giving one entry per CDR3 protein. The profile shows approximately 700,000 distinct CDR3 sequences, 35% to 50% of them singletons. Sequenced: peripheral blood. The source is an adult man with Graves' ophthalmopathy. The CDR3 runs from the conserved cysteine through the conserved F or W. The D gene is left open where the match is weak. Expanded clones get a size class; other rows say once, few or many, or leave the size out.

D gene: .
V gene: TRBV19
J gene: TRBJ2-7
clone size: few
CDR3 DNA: TGTGCCACCCGTCGAGACCTGGGAACCTACGAGCAGTACTTC
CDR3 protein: CATRRDLGTYEQYF

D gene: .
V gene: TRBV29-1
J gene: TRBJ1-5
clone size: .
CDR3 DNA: TGCAGCGGCGGACACAATCAGCCCCAGCATTTT
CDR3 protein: CSGGHNQPQHF

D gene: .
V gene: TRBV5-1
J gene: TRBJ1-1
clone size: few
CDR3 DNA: TGCGCCAGCAGCTGGGGACATAACACTGAAGCTTTCTTT
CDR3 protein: CASSWGHNTEAFF

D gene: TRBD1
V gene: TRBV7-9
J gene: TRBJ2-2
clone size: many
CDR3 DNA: TGTGCCAGCAGCCCCGACAGGGGAAACACCGGGGAGCTGTTTTTT
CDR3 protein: CASSPDRGNTGELFF

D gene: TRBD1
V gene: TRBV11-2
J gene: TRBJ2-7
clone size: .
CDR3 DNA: TGTGCCAGCAGCGTTGAAGCGGGACAGGGAGTCTACGAGCAGTACTTC
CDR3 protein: CASSVEAGQGVYEQYF

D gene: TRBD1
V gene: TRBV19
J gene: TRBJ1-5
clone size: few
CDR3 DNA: TGTGCCAGTACTCACCTCGGACAGGGAGGCCAGCCCCAGCATTTT
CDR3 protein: CASTHLGQGGQPQHF

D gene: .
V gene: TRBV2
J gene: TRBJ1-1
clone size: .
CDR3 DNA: TGTGCCAGCAGCTTGGACACGAACTCTGAAGCTTTCTTT
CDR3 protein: CASSLDTNSEAFF

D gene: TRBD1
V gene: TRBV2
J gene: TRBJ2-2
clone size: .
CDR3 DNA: TGTGCCAGCAGTTGGGACAGGGGCAACACCGGGGAGCTGTTTTTT
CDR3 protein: CASSWDRGNTGELFF

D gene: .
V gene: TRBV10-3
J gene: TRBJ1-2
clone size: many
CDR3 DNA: TGTGCCATCAGTGAGTCGTTGGGAAGTGGCTACACCTTC
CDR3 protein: CAISESLGSGYTF

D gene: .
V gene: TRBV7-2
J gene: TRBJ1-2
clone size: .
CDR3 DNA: TGTGCCAGCAGTTTATCACGGGCGGGGGTCGATGGCTACACCTTC
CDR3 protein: CASSLSRAGVDGYTF

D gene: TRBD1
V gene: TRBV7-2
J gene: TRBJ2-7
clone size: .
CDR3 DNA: TGCGCCAGCAGCCAAGATCGGGGCAGGGGGCGAGAGCAGTACTTC
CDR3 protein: CASSQDRGRGREQYF

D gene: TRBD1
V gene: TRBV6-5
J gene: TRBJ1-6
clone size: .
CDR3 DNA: TGTGCCAGCAGTGATAGACAGGGGGGTTCACCCCTCCACTTT
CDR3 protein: CASSDRQGGSPLHF

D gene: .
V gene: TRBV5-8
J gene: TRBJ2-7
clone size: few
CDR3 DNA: TGTGCCAGCAGCAGATCGTCCGGGACGGTCTCCTACGAGCAGTACTTC
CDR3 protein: CASSRSSGTVSYEQYF

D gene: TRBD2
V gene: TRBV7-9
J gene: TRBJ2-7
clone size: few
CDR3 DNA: TGTGCCAGCAGCTCGATAGGGACTAGACTCGGAATATACGAGCAGTACTTC
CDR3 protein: CASSSIGTRLGIYEQYF

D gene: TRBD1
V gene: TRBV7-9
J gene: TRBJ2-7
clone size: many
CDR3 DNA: TGTGCCAGCAGCCCGAAGGACAGGGCAGACGAGCAGTACTTC
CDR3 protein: CASSPKDRADEQYF

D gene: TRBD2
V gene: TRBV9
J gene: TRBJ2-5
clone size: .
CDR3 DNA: TGTGCCAGCAGCGATCGGGGGGTTCCACAAGAGACCCAGTACTTC
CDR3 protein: CASSDRGVPQETQYF

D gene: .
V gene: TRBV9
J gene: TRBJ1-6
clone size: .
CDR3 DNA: TGCGCCAGCAGCCAAGGAGGGAGGGTCTCACCCCTCCACTTT
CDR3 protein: CASSQGGRVSPLHF

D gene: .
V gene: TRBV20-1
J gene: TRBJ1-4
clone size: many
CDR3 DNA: TGCAGTGCTAGTACAGCCGGGGAGGAACTGTTTTTT
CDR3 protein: CSASTAGEELFF

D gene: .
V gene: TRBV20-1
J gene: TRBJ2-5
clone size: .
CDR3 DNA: TGCAGTGCTGATGGGGGGGAGACCCAGTACTTC
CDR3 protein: CSADGGETQYF

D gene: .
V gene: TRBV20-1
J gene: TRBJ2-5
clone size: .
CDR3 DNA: TGCAGTGCGCTCCCAGGGTGGGGGTCCAAAGAGACCCAGTACTTC
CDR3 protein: CSALPGWGSKETQYF

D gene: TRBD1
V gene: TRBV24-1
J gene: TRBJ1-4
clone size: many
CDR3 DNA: TGTGCCACCAGTGAGTCGACAGGGGGGGATGAAAAACTGTTTTTT
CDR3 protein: CATSESTGGDEKLFF

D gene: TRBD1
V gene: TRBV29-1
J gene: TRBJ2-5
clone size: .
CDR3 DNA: TGCAGCGTAACCGGGACAGACCAAGAGACCCAGTACTTC
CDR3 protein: CSVTGTDQETQYF